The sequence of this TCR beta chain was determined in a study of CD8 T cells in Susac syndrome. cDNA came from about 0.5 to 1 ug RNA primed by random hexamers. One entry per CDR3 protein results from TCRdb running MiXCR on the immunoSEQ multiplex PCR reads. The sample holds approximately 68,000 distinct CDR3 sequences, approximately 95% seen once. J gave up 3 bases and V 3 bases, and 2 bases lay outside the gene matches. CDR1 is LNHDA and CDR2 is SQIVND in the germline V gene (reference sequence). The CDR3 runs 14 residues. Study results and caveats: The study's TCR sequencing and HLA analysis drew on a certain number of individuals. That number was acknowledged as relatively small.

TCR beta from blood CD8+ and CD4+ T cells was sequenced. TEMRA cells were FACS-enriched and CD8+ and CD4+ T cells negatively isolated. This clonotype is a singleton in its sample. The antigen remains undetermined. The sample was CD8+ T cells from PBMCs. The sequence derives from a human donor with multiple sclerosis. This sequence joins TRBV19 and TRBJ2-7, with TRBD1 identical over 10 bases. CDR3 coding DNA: TGTGCCAGTAGTATTGGACAGGGGGACTACGAGCAGTACTTC. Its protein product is CASSIGQGDYEQYF.